The next 7 T cell receptor beta chains were all read from a single sample in a study of cytomegalovirus exposure and HLA in healthy donors. The PCR ran on 60 Vbeta and 13 Jbeta primers. Some clones are missing from TCRdb's copy, which holds only in-frame ones; the method was immunoSEQ multiplex PCR. The sample records about 59,000 clones, 83% being singletons. The sequenced sample consisted of PBMCs. These receptors were obtained from a human donor in good health.

This clone appeared a few times. The gene calls are TRBV28 and TRBJ2-5; 9 bases fit TRBD2. Trimming removed 7 bases from V and 2 bases from J; junction bases left unmatched: 8. The V gene's germline CDR1 is MDHEN and CDR2 SYDVKM. This CDR3 has 15 amino acids. The CDR3 sequence is CASKNSGRWQETQYF. CDR3 bases: TGTGCCAGCAAAAATAGCGGGAGATGGCAAGAGACCCAGTACTTC. Full variable domain (outside the CDR3, taken from reference TRBV28 and TRBJ2-5): DVKVTQSSRYLVKRTGEKVFLECVQDMDHENMFWYRQDPGLGLRLIYFSYDVKMKEKGDIPEGYSVSREKKERFSLILESASTNQTSMYLCASKNSGRWQETQYFGPGTRLLVL.

This chain connects TRBV15 to TRBJ2-1; D call uncertain. CDR3 length: 14 amino acids. Germline CDR1 and CDR2: LNHNV and YYDKDF (reference sequence). Trimming cost V 1 base and J 6 bases, with 10 bases left between them. CDR3 in DNA: TGTGCCACCAGCAGAGTGGAGTTTTCCAATGAGCAGTTCTTC. Translating gives CATSRVEFSNEQFF.

The rearrangement links TRBV29-1 to TRBJ1-1, with no clear D. Germline V gene lookup returns CDR1 SQVTM and CDR2 ANQGSEA. Trimming cost V 7 bases and J 2 bases, with 8 bases left between them. The CDR3 loop spans 11 amino acids. In DNA form, the CDR3 reads TGCAGCGCCAGTGAAAACACTGAAGCTTTCTTT. This gives the protein CSASENTEAFF.

The CDR3 reads CATIAEDTQYF. The CDR3 nucleotides are TGTGCCACTATAGCTGAAGATACGCAGTATTTT. The rearrangement uses TRBV10-3 and TRBJ2-3; no clear D gene. V shed 10 bases and J shed 5 bases, with 10 bases lying between them. CDR1 is ENHRY, CDR2 SYGVKD, per germline. The length of the CDR3 is 11 residues.

The genes are TRBV6-5 and TRBJ1-1; D is unclear. From germline, CDR1 is MNHEY and CDR2 SVGAGI. The CDR3 contains 13 residues. Trimming took off 5 bases at V and 3 bases at J, with 10 bases between the two ends. This CDR3 reads CASSPYLYTEAFF. CDR3 in DNA: TGTGCCAGCAGTCCTTATTTATACACTGAAGCTTTCTTT.

The chain joins TRBV30 to TRBJ2-3; the D gene is possibly TRBD2 (7 bases). V lost 3 bases to trimming and J lost 5 bases, with 15 bases between them. Germline V gene lookup returns CDR1 GTSNPN and CDR2 SVGIG (reference sequence). The length of the CDR3 is 14 residues. CDR3 loop: CAWSLRGGRDTQYF. DNA for the CDR3: TGTGCCTGGAGCCTAAGGGGGGGAAGAGATACGCAGTATTTT. The variable domain in full, with the rest retrieved from reference TRBV30 and TRBJ2-3, is SQTIHQWPATLVQPVGSPLSLECTVEGTSNPNLYWYRQAAGRGLQLLFYSVGIGQISSEVPQNLSASRPQDRQFILSSKKLLLSDSGFYLCAWSLRGGRDTQYFGPGTRLTVL.

This sequence joins TRBV14 and TRBJ2-7, with 9 bases matching TRBD1. Germline values: CDR1 SGHDN, CDR2 FVKESK. J was trimmed by 0 bases and V by 8 bases; bases with no gene match: 2. The CDR3 spans 13 residues. Written as DNA, the CDR3 is TGTGCCAGCGACAGGGGGAGCTCCTACGAGCAGTACTTC. The encoded protein is CASDRGSSYEQYF.